These 24 T cell receptor beta chains share one sample of origin, sequenced in a study of T cells after yellow fever vaccination. TCRdb reprocessed the 5' RACE reads via MiXCR and lists one record per CDR3 protein. The data show roughly 240,000 distinct CDR3 sequences, 6% to 8% seen once. Source: CD4+ T cells sorted from PBMCs, taken on the day of the yellow fever booster vaccination. The receptors were sampled from a man aged 25 to 40 who received the YFV17D yellow fever vaccine.

On this clonotype itself: Likely a read error: the CDR3 ends without its conserved phenylalanine or tryptophan. The CDR3 region is CASSPRTDTQYS. CDR3 nucleotides: TGTGCCAGCTCACCTAGAACAGATACGCAGTATTCT. The J gene is TRBJ2-3, the V gene TRBV18; no reliable D call. V was trimmed by 3 bases and J by 3 bases, leaving 4 bases between them. Per the germline V gene, CDR1 is KGHSH and CDR2 is LQKENI. The CDR3 has 12 amino acids.

At least ten counts were recorded for this clonotype. The chain joins TRBV4-3 to TRBJ1-2; 8 bases fit TRBD1. The V and J ends lost 4 bases and 9 bases, in that order; junction bases with no gene match: 10. Germline lookup yields CDR1 LGHNA and CDR2 YSLEER. This CDR3 has 14 residues. CDR3 bases: TGCGCCAGCAGCCCCGACTCCGGACAGGGAAGCTACACCTTC. Translating gives CASSPDSGQGSYTF.

This clonotype was observed a few times. The chain uses TRBV6-1 and TRBJ2-2; 8 bases line up with TRBD2. CDR1 MNHNS and CDR2 SASEGT come from the germline V gene. Unmatched junction bases numbered 9, after V lost 7 bases and J lost 5 bases. CDR3 length equals 15 residues. The CDR3 region has the DNA TGTGCCAGCAAGAGGGATAGCGGGACGACCGGGGAGCTGTTTTTT. It translates to CASKRDSGTTGELFF.

The V call is TRBV7-2, the J call TRBJ1-3, with no clear D. Per the germline V gene, CDR1 is SGHTA and CDR2 is FQGNSA. The CDR3 is made up of 14 amino acids. V gave up 4 bases and J gave up 5 bases, with 12 bases separating them. The DNA of the CDR3 is TGTGCCAGCAGCTCACCGGGATCTAGAAACACCATATATTTT. It translates to CASSSPGSRNTIYF. The full variable domain, its missing parts supplied by reference TRBV7-2 and TRBJ1-3, is GAGVSQSPSNKVTEKGKDVELRCDPISGHTALYWYRQSLGQGLEFLIYFQGNSAPDKSGLPSDRFSAERTGGSVSTLTIQRTQQEDSAVYLCASSSPGSRNTIYFGEGSWLTVV.

This clonotype showed up many times. The chain joins TRBV20-1 to TRBJ1-1; 8 bases match TRBD1. This CDR3 is 13 amino acids long. Germline-derived CDR1 and CDR2 are DFQATT and SNEGSKA (reference sequence). The V and J ends lost 5 bases and 6 bases, in that order; junction bases with no gene match: 8. In DNA form, the CDR3 reads TGCAGTGCTGCGACAGGGGCCTTGCCTGAAGCTTTCTTT. Protein sequence: CSAATGALPEAFF.

This clonotype turned up a few times. This chain links TRBV7-2 with TRBJ2-5; 8 positions agree with TRBD2. V dropped 5 bases and J dropped 6; count of bases not matched to a gene: 11. Germline-derived CDR1 and CDR2 are SGHTA and FQGNSA. The CDR3 loop spans 15 amino acids. The CDR3 coding sequence is TGTGCCAGCAGCCCAGACCCGAGCGGGAGCAAGACCCAGTACTTC. This gives the protein CASSPDPSGSKTQYF.

This clonotype came up a few times. The rearrangement joins TRBV7-2 to TRBJ2-7, with 8 bases identical to TRBD2. Germline V gives CDR1 SGHTA, CDR2 FQGNSA. V was clipped by 6 bases and J by 10 bases; unmatched bases: 17. The CDR3 sequence is 15 residues long. This CDR3 reads CASSSSSSGRYPQYF. The CDR3 DNA follows: TGTGCCAGCAGTTCCAGCTCGAGCGGGAGATACCCCCAGTACTTC.

This clonotype came up many times. The J gene is TRBJ2-5, the V gene TRBV2, with a weak D call TRBD1 (6 bases). The CDR3 runs 14 residues. Trimming pared 7 bases from V and 5 bases from J, leaving 17 bases between. Germline CDR1 reads SNHLY; CDR2 reads FYNNEI. CDR3 sequence reads: CASNAGSGVETQYF. The CDR3 nucleotides are TGTGCCAGCAATGCCGGATCAGGGGTTGAGACCCAGTACTTC.

The rearrangement uses TRBV25-1 and TRBJ1-5; D ambiguous. This CDR3 spans 12 amino acids. With 4 bases removed from V and 4 bases from J, the gap between germline ends came to 5 bases. CDR1 and CDR2 (germline): MGHDK, SYGVNS. The DNA for the CDR3 is TGTGCCAGCAGTGCCGCAAATCAGCCCCAGCATTTT. Encoded protein: CASSAANQPQHF.

The genes are TRBV20-1 and TRBJ2-1; TRBD2 agrees at 9 bases. CDR3 length equals 16 residues. Trimming at V came to 2 bases and at J to 8 bases, leaving 13 bases not matched to a gene. CDR1 and CDR2 from the germline V gene are DFQATT and SNEGSKA (reference sequence). DNA of the CDR3: TGCAGTGCTAGATCCTCCATGGGACTAGCATCCGATGAGCAGTTCTTC. Translated, it gives CSARSSMGLASDEQFF.

The rearrangement joins TRBV6-1 to TRBJ1-1; 8 positions agree with TRBD1. Germline CDR1 is MNHNS and CDR2 is SASEGT. The V gene end was trimmed by 6 bases and the J gene end by 7 bases; junction bases not matched to a gene: 10. This CDR3 is built from 14 residues. The CDR3, as DNA: TGTGCCAGCAGCCGGACAGGGAGGGGTTTTGAAGCTTTCTTT. This codes for CASSRTGRGFEAFF.

This chain links TRBV5-4 with TRBJ2-2; 9 bases match TRBD1. With V trimmed by 4 bases and J by 5 bases, 6 bases remained unmatched. The CDR3 totals 15 residues. The V gene's germline CDR1 is SGHNT and CDR2 YYREEE (reference sequence). The CDR3 sequence is CASSAGQGETGELFF. The CDR3 DNA follows: TGTGCCAGCAGCGCGGGACAGGGAGAAACCGGGGAGCTGTTTTTT.

V and J are TRBV4-1 and TRBJ2-7, with TRBD1 identical over 9 bases. CDR1 and CDR2 from the germline V gene are MGHRA and YSYEKL. Trimming removed 3 bases from V and 6 bases from J; junction bases left unmatched: 6. CDR3 length: 14 amino acids. CDR3 nucleotides: TGCGCCAGCAGCCAGGGGACAGGGAGGTTCGAGCAGTACTTC. Protein sequence: CASSQGTGRFEQYF.

Only a few counts were recorded for this clonotype. CDR3 residues: CASSSQLGEQYF. CDR3 DNA sequence: TGTGCCAGCAGTTCCCAGTTAGGAGAGCAGTACTTC. This chain uses TRBV12-3 or TRBV12-4 with TRBJ2-7; D uncertain. V was pared by 4 bases and J by 7 bases, with 11 bases between. The CDR3 is 12 residues long.

This chain links TRBV5-4 with TRBJ2-5, with 8 bases matching TRBD2. The germline V gene encodes CDR1 SGHNT and CDR2 YYREEE (reference sequence). CDR3 length equals 14 residues. J was trimmed by 7 bases and V by 2 bases; bases with no gene match: 7. CDR3 loop: CASSFPGLAGTQYF. The DNA of the CDR3 is TGTGCCAGCAGCTTTCCAGGACTAGCCGGGACCCAGTACTTC.

The chain has TRBV24-1 and TRBJ2-3; 9 bases are a match to TRBD1. Trimming at V came to 4 bases and at J to 1 base, leaving 2 bases not matched to a gene. The germline gives CDR1 KGHDR, CDR2 SFDVKD. The CDR3 loop spans 15 amino acids. CDR3 DNA: TGTGCCACCAGTGAAAGGGACAGGGGCACAGATACGCAGTATTTT. Protein product: CATSERDRGTDTQYF.

In its sample, this clonotype was seen a few times. V and J are TRBV4-3 and TRBJ2-7; D perhaps matches TRBD2 (6 bases). V was shortened by 2 bases and J by 4 bases, with 15 bases between the two germline ends. Germline-derived CDR1 and CDR2 are LGHNA and YSLEER. The CDR3 is 15 amino acids. CDR3 sequence reads: CASSQSPGSWYEQYF. DNA of the CDR3: TGCGCCAGCAGCCAATCCCCCGGGAGTTGGTACGAGCAGTACTTC.

This chain links TRBV10-3 with TRBJ1-5; D not certain. Germline loops: CDR1 ENHRY, CDR2 SYGVKD. The CDR3 loop spans 13 amino acids. V lost 0 bases and J lost 10, with 10 bases in between. This CDR3 reads CAISESTEEPQHF. The DNA of the CDR3 is TGTGCCATCAGTGAGTCTACGGAGGAACCCCAGCATTTT.

This clonotype was observed many times. The V call is TRBV5-1, the J call TRBJ2-5; no firm D call. Germline assignment: CDR1 SGHRS and CDR2 YFSETQ. This CDR3 spans 12 amino acids. V was shortened by 0 bases and J by 7 bases, with 7 bases between the two germline ends. CDR3 in amino acids: CASSLDWVTQYF. The CDR3 DNA follows: TGCGCCAGCAGCTTGGATTGGGTGACCCAGTACTTC. The full variable domain, with the rest looked up from reference TRBV5-1 and TRBJ2-5, is KAGVTQTPRYLIKTRGQQVTLSCSPISGHRSVSWYQQTPGQGLQFLFEYFSETQRNKGNFPGRFSGRQFSNSRSEMNVSTLELGDSALYLCASSLDWVTQYFGPGTRLLVL.

In this sample, this clonotype turned up many times. This chain joins TRBV28 and TRBJ2-1; weak D call: TRBD2 (6 bases). Trimming left V 3 bases short and J 15 bases short, with 12 bases between. The CDR3 loop spans 11 amino acids. Germline V gene data show CDR1 as MDHEN and CDR2 as SYDVKM. In DNA, the CDR3 is TGTGCCAGCAGTTTCCGGGAGATTCGGTTCTTC. Translated: CASSFREIRFF.

The CDR3 is CASSFLTGDDQPQHF. The CDR3 coding sequence is TGTGCCAGCAGCTTTTTAACGGGGGACGATCAGCCCCAGCATTTT. V and J are TRBV7-2 and TRBJ1-5; TRBD1 is a possible D gene (5 bases). CDR1 and CDR2 from the germline V gene are SGHTA and FQGNSA. Trimming removed 3 bases from V and 5 bases from J, with 14 bases in between. The CDR3 length is 15 residues. The complete variable domain, with remaining parts taken from reference TRBV7-2 and TRBJ1-5, reads GAGVSQSPSNKVTEKGKDVELRCDPISGHTALYWYRQSLGQGLEFLIYFQGNSAPDKSGLPSDRFSAERTGGSVSTLTIQRTQQEDSAVYLCASSFLTGDDQPQHFGDGTRLSIL.

In its sample, this clonotype was seen many times. One junction end does not reproduce the germline sequence, and a read error may be involved. The genes are TRBV6-2 or TRBV6-3 and TRBJ2-2; perhaps TRBD1 as D (6 bases). CDR1 is MNHEY and CDR2 is SVGEGT in the germline V gene. The CDR3 sequence is 15 residues long. CDR3: CDSRKQGANTGELFF. The CDR3 bases are TGTGACAGCAGGAAACAGGGCGCGAACACCGGGGAGCTGTTTTTT.

This clonotype was counted ten times or more. J is TRBJ2-1 and V is TRBV5-4, with 8 bases fitting TRBD2. Trimming at V came to 1 base and at J to 13 bases, leaving 7 bases not matched to a gene. This CDR3 is 13 amino acids long. In germline, CDR1 is SGHNT, CDR2 YYREEE (reference sequence). DNA of the CDR3: TGTGCCAGCAGCTTGTCTGGGACTAGATTCCAGTTCTTC. Its translation is CASSLSGTRFQFF.

This clonotype came up a few times. The genes are TRBV14 and TRBJ1-6; no clear D. Trimming cost V 3 bases and J 7 bases, with 10 bases left between them. Germline-derived CDR1 and CDR2 are SGHDN and FVKESK. This CDR3 contains 14 residues. CDR3 region: CASSHDWGNSPLHF. In DNA form, the CDR3 reads TGTGCCAGCAGCCATGATTGGGGAAATTCACCCCTCCACTTT.